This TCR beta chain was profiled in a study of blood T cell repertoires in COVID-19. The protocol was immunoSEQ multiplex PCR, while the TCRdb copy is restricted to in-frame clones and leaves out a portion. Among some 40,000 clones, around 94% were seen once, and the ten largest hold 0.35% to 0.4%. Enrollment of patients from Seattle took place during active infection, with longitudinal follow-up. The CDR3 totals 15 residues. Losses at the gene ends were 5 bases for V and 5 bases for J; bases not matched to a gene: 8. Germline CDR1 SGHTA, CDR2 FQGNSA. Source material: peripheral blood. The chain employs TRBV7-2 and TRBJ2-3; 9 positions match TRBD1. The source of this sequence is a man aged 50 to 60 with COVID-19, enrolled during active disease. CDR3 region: CASSPDRGSIDTQYF. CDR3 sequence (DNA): TGTGCCAGCAGCCCAGACAGGGGGAGTATAGATACGCAGTATTTT.